This is a list of T cell receptor beta chains from one sample in a study of graft-versus-host responses after intestinal transplantation. Produced via immunoSEQ multiplex PCR; TCRdb's table is partial and in-frame only. The sample holds roughly 4,000 clones, roughly 85% seen once. The sample was ileum tissue, taken roughly 680 days after intestinal transplant. The receptors come from a human patient who received an intestinal transplant, so some T cells may come from the graft donor. The CDR3 runs from the conserved cysteine through the conserved F or W. The order of the fields is V gene, clone size, J gene, CDR3 protein. The size entry is marked missing in some rows and otherwise reads once, few, many or a size class.

V gene: TRBV7-9; clone size: large; J gene: TRBJ1-4; CDR3 protein: CASSFRVEGEKLFF
V gene: TRBV2; clone size: NA; J gene: TRBJ1-2; CDR3 protein: CASSVGDGYTF
V gene: TRBV6-5; clone size: NA; J gene: TRBJ2-2; CDR3 protein: CASSYRLGGYTGELFF
V gene: TRBV10-1; clone size: once; J gene: TRBJ1-4; CDR3 protein: CASSESGGDEKLFF
V gene: TRBV7-2; clone size: NA; J gene: TRBJ2-7; CDR3 protein: CASSLPGRKYEQYF
V gene: TRBV11-1; clone size: NA; J gene: TRBJ2-5; CDR3 protein: CASSLGGQETQYF
V gene: TRBV27; clone size: NA; J gene: TRBJ2-1; CDR3 protein: CASSLNLNEQFF
V gene: TRBV4-1; clone size: NA; J gene: TRBJ1-2; CDR3 protein: CASSQVPPLYGYTF
V gene: TRBV5-4; clone size: NA; J gene: TRBJ2-3; CDR3 protein: CASSLLSGVADTQYF
V gene: TRBV9; clone size: NA; J gene: TRBJ2-7; CDR3 protein: CASSVEDRVLDEQYF
V gene: TRBV6-5; clone size: NA; J gene: TRBJ1-5; CDR3 protein: CASSGPHSNQPQHF
V gene: TRBV10-3; clone size: NA; J gene: TRBJ2-1; CDR3 protein: CAISGAIYDNEQFF
V gene: TRBV6-4; clone size: NA; J gene: TRBJ2-3; CDR3 protein: CASKSTGGSDTQYF
V gene: TRBV27; clone size: NA; J gene: TRBJ2-7; CDR3 protein: CASSRGLAAPYEQYF
V gene: TRBV7-9; clone size: NA; J gene: TRBJ2-2; CDR3 protein: CASSLARGGPNTGELFF
V gene: TRBV5-7; clone size: once; J gene: TRBJ2-7; CDR3 protein: CASSSPGIGTVEQYF
V gene: TRBV9; clone size: NA; J gene: TRBJ2-5; CDR3 protein: CASSVGPWGAGTQYF
V gene: TRBV30; clone size: few; J gene: TRBJ2-2; CDR3 protein: CAWSVKGASGELFF
V gene: TRBV10-2; clone size: NA; J gene: TRBJ2-1; CDR3 protein: CASSGTGQPDEQFF
V gene: TRBV15; clone size: NA; J gene: TRBJ1-2; CDR3 protein: CATSRETGLYGYTF
V gene: TRBV2; clone size: NA; J gene: TRBJ1-4; CDR3 protein: CASSEGASATNEKLFF
V gene: TRBV21-1; clone size: NA; J gene: TRBJ2-3; CDR3 protein: CASSKGGYGTDTQYF
V gene: TRBV7-3; clone size: NA; J gene: TRBJ1-6; CDR3 protein: CASSPGQPFSPLHF
V gene: TRBV6-1; clone size: NA; J gene: TRBJ1-2; CDR3 protein: CASRRTGLEGYTF
V gene: TRBV5-6; clone size: NA; J gene: TRBJ1-5; CDR3 protein: CASSLEGQGINQPQHF
V gene: TRBV15; clone size: few; J gene: TRBJ1-3; CDR3 protein: CATSRDEGFGNTIYF
V gene: TRBV2; clone size: NA; J gene: TRBJ2-3; CDR3 protein: CASKGPAEATYTQYF
V gene: TRBV7-8; clone size: NA; J gene: TRBJ2-2; CDR3 protein: CASSPRGAGGTLFF
V gene: TRBV7-3; clone size: NA; J gene: TRBJ1-6; CDR3 protein: CASRIQGATGMCSPLHF
V gene: TRBV11-2; clone size: NA; J gene: TRBJ2-5; CDR3 protein: CASSLASGWGETQYF
V gene: TRBV6-5; clone size: NA; J gene: TRBJ1-2; CDR3 protein: CASSYSTAGNYGYTF
V gene: TRBV9; clone size: NA; J gene: TRBJ2-1; CDR3 protein: CASSVTSGGTNEQFF
V gene: TRBV2; clone size: once; J gene: TRBJ2-3; CDR3 protein: CASSTPGTSGGAGTDTQYF
V gene: TRBV7-9; clone size: NA; J gene: TRBJ1-2; CDR3 protein: CASSLENAGGNYGYTF
V gene: TRBV7-8; clone size: NA; J gene: TRBJ2-1; CDR3 protein: CASSRSGSFNEQFF
V gene: TRBV6-6; clone size: NA; J gene: TRBJ2-7; CDR3 protein: CASSYDAAGFYEQYF
V gene: TRBV6-1; clone size: once; J gene: TRBJ2-7; CDR3 protein: CASKWGGTYEQYF
V gene: TRBV5-6; clone size: once; J gene: TRBJ2-5; CDR3 protein: CASSYNGGLQETQYF
V gene: TRBV19; clone size: NA; J gene: TRBJ1-1; CDR3 protein: CASSIDRRNTEAFF
V gene: TRBV18; clone size: NA; J gene: TRBJ1-5; CDR3 protein: CASSPRYSNQPQHF
V gene: TRBV6-5; clone size: NA; J gene: TRBJ1-2; CDR3 protein: CASSYGTGSNYGYTF
V gene: TRBV9; clone size: once; J gene: TRBJ2-7; CDR3 protein: CASSASGSPLYEQYF
V gene: TRBV6-1; clone size: NA; J gene: TRBJ2-1; CDR3 protein: CASTGTEDNEQFF
V gene: TRBV5-5; clone size: NA; J gene: TRBJ1-2; CDR3 protein: CASSLGGTLYGYTF